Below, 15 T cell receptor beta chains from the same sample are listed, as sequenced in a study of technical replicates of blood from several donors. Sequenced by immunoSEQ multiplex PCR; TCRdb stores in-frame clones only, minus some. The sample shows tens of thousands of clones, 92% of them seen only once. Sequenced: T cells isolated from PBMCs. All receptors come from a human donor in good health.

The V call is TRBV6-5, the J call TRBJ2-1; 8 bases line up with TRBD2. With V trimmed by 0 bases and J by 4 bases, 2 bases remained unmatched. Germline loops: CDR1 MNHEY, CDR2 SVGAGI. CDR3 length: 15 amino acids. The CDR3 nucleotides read TGTGCCAGCAGTTACTCACTAGCGGCGTACAATGAGCAGTTCTTC. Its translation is CASSYSLAAYNEQFF.

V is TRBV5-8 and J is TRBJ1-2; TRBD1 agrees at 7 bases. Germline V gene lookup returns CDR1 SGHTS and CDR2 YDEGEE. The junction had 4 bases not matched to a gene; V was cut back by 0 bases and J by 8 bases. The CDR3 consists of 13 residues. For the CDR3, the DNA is TGTGCCAGCAGCTTGGAAGGGGGCTTCGGCTACACCTTC. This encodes CASSLEGGFGYTF.

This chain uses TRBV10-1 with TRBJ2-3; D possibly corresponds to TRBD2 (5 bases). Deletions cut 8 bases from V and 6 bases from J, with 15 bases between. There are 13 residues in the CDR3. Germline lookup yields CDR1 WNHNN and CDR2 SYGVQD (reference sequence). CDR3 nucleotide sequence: TGCGCCAGCGGAACTAGTCTTACGGATACGCAGTATTTT. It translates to CASGTSLTDTQYF.

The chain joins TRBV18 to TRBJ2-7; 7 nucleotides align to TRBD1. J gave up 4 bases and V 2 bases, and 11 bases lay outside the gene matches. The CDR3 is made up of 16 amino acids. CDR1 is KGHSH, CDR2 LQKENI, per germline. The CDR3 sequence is CASSPSPGTVPYEQYF. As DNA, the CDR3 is TGTGCCAGCTCACCATCACCAGGGACAGTACCTTACGAGCAGTACTTC.

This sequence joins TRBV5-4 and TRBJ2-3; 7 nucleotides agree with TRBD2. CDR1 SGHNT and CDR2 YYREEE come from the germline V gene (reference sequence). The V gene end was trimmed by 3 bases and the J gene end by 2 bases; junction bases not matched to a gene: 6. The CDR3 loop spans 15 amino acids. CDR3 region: CASSSRLAFTDTQYF. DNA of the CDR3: TGTGCCAGCAGCTCTCGACTAGCATTCACAGATACGCAGTATTTT.

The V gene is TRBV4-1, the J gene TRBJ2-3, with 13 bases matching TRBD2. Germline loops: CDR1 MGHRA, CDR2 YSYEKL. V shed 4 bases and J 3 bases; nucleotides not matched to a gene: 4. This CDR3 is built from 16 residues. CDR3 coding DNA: TGCGCCAGCAGCCGCCAACTAGCGGGAGGGACAGATACGCAGTATTTT. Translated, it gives CASSRQLAGGTDTQYF.

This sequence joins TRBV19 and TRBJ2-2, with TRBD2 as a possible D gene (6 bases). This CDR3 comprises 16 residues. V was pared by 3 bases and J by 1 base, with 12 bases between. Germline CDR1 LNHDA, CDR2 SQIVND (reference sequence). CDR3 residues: CASSILWGLNTGELFF. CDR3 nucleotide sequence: TGTGCCAGTAGTATTTTGTGGGGACTGAACACCGGGGAGCTGTTTTTT.

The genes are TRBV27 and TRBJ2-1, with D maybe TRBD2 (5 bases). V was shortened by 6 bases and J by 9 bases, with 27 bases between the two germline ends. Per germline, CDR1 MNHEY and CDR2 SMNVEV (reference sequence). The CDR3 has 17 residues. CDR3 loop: CASRYEGSRARLGEQFF. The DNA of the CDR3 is TGTGCCAGCAGGTACGAGGGTTCACGGGCTAGGCTAGGTGAGCAGTTCTTC.

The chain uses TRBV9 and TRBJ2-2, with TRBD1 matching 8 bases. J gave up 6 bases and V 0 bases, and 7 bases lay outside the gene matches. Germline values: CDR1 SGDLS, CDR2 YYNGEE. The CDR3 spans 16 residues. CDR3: CASSVAGGYKAGELFF. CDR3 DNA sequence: TGTGCCAGCAGCGTAGCAGGGGGCTATAAAGCCGGGGAGCTGTTTTTT.

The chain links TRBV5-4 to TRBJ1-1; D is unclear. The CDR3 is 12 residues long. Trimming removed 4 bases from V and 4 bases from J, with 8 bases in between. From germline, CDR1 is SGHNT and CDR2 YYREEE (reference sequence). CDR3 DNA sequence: TGTGCCAGCAGCCTGAGGTCCACTGAAGCTTTCTTT. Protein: CASSLRSTEAFF.

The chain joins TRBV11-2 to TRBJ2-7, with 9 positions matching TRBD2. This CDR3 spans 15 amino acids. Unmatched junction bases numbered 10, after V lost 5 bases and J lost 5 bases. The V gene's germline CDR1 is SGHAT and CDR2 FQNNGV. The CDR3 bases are TGTGCCAGCAGCCCGGGACTAGCTAGGACTGACGAGCAGTACTTC. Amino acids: CASSPGLARTDEQYF.

CDR3 protein: CASSPRATLADTQYF. In DNA form, the CDR3 reads TGCGCCAGCAGCCCCCGTGCTACTCTTGCAGATACGCAGTATTTT. V is TRBV4-1 and J is TRBJ2-3, with unresolved D. Germline CDR1 and CDR2: MGHRA and YSYEKL. The V and J ends lost 4 bases and 4 bases respectively, with 15 bases between them. The CDR3 has 15 amino acids.

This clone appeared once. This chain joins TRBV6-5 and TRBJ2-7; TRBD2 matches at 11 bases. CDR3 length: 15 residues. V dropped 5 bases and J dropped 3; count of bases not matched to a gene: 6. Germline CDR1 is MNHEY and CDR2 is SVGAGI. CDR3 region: CASSASSGRYYEQYF. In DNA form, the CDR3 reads TGTGCCAGCAGTGCTTCTAGCGGGAGGTACTACGAGCAGTACTTC.

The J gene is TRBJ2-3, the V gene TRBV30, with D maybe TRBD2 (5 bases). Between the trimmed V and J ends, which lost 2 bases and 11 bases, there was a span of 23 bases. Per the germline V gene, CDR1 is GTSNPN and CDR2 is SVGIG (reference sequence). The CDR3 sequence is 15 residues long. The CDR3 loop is CAWSTPLLGFSVQYF. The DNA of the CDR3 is TGTGCCTGGAGTACCCCTTTGCTAGGTTTTAGCGTGCAGTATTTT.

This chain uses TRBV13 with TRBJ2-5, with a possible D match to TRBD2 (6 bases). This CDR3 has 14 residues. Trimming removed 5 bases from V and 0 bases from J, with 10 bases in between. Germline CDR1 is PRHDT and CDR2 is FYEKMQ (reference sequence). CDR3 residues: CASSLRGYQETQYF. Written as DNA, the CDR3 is TGTGCCAGCAGCCTTCGGGGGTACCAAGAGACCCAGTACTTC.